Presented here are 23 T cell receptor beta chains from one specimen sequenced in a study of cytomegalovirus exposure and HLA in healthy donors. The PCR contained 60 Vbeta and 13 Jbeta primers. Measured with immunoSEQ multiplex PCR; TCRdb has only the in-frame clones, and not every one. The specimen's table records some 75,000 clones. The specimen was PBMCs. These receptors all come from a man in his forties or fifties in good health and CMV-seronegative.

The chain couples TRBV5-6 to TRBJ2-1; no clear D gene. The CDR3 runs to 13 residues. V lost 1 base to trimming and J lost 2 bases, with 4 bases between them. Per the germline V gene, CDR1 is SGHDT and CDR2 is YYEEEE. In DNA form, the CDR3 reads TGTGCCAGCAGCTTGAGCCCCTACAATGAGCAGTTCTTC. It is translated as CASSLSPYNEQFF.

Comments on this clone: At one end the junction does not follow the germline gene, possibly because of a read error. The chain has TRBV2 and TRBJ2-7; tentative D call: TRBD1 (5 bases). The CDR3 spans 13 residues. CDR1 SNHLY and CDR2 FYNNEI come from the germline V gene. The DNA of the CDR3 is TGTACCAGCAGTGCCCGACAGCATTACGAGCAGTACTTC. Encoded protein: CTSSARQHYEQYF. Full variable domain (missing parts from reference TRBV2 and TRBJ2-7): EPEVTQTPSHQVTQMGQEVILRCVPISNHLYFYWYRQILGQKVEFLVSFYNNEISEKSEIFDDQFSVERPDGSNFTLKIRSTKLEDSAMYFCTSSARQHYEQYFGPGTRLTVT.

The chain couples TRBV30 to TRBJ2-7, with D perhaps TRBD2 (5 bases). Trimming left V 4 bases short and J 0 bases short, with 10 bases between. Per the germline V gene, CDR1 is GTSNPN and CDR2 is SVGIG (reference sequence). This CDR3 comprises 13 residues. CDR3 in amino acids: CAWMEDYSYEQYF. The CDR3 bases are TGTGCCTGGATGGAGGATTACTCCTACGAGCAGTACTTC.

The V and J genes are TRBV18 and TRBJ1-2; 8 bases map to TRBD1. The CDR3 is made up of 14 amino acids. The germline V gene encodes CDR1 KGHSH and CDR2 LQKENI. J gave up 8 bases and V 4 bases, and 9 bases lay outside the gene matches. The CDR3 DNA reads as TGTGCCAGCTCACACGACAGGGGTTACCAGGGCTACACCTTC. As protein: CASSHDRGYQGYTF.

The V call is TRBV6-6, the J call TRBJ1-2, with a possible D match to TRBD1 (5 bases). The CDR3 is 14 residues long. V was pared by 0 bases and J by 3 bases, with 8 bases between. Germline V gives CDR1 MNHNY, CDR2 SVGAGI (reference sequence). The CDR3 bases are TGTGCCAGCAGTTACTCTTCCAGGGACTATGGCTACACCTTC. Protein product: CASSYSSRDYGYTF.

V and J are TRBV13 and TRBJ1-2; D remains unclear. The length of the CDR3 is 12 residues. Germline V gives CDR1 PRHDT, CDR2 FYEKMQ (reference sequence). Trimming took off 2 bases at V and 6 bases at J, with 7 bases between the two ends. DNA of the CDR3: TGTGCCAGCAGCTTATACGGAGATGGCTACACCTTC. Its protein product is CASSLYGDGYTF.

This CDR3 reads CASVDRGLNSPLHF. The CDR3 DNA reads as TGTGCCAGCGTAGACAGGGGACTCAATTCACCCCTCCACTTT. The V and J genes are TRBV5-4 and TRBJ1-6, with 8 bases matching TRBD1. The CDR3 totals 14 residues. J gave up 7 bases and V 7 bases, and 7 bases lay outside the gene matches. CDR1 is SGHNT, CDR2 YYREEE, per germline (reference sequence).

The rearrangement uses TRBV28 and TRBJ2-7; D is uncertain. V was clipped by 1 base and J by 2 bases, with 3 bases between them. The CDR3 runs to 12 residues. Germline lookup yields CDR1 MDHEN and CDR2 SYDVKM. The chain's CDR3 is CASSLLTYEQYF. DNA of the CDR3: TGTGCCAGCAGTTTATTAACCTACGAGCAGTACTTC.

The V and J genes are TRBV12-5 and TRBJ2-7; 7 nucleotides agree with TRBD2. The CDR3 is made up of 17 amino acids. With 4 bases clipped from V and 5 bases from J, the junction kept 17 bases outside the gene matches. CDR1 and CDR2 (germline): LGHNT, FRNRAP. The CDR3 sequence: CASGSKGAAGEGDEQYF. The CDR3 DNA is TGTGCTAGTGGTTCGAAGGGAGCGGCGGGGGAAGGGGACGAGCAGTACTTC.

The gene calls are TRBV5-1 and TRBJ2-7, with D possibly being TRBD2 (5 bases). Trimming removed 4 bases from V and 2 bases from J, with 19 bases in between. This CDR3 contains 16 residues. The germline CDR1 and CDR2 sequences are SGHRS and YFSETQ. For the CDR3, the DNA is TGCGCCAGCAGCGGAGGACTTACCGTACGAGCCTACGAGCAGTACTTC. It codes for CASSGGLTVRAYEQYF.

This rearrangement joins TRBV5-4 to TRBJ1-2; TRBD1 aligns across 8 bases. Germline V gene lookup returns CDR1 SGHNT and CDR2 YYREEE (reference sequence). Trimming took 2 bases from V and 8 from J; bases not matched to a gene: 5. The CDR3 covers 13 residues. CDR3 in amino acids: CASSFQGATGYTF. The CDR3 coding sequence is TGTGCCAGCAGCTTCCAGGGGGCGACGGGCTACACCTTC.

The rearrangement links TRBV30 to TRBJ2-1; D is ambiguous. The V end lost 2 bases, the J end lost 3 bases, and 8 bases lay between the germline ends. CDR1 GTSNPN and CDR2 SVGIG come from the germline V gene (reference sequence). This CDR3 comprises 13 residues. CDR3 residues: CAWSLGHYNEQFF. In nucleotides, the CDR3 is TGTGCCTGGAGTCTAGGCCACTACAATGAGCAGTTCTTC.

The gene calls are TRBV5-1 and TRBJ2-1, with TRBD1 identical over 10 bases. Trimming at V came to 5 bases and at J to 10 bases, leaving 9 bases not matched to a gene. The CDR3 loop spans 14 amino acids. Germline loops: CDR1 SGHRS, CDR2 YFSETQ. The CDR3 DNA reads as TGCGCCAGCAGTTCGGGACAGGGGTTAGAGGAGCAGTTCTTC. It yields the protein CASSSGQGLEEQFF.

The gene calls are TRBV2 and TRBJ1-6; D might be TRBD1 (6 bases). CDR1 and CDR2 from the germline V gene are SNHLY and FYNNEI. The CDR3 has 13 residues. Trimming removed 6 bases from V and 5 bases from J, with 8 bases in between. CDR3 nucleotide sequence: TGTGCCAGCAGATCAGGGGATAATTCACCCCTCCACTTT. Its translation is CASRSGDNSPLHF.

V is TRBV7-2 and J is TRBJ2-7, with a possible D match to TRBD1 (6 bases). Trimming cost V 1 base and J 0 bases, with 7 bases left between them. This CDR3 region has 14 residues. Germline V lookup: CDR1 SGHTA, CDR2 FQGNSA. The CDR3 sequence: CASSLDRASYEQYF. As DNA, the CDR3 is TGTGCCAGCAGCTTAGACAGGGCCTCCTACGAGCAGTACTTC.

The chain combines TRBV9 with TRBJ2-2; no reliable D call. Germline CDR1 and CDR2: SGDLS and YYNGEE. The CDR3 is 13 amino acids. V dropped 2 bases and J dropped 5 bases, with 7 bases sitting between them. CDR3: CASSVGPTGELFF. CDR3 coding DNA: TGTGCCAGCAGCGTGGGCCCTACCGGGGAGCTGTTTTTT.

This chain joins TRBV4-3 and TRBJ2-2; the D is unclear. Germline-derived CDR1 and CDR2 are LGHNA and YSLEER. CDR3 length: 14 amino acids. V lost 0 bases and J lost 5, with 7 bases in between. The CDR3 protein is CASSQDSTTGELFF. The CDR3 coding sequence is TGCGCCAGCAGCCAAGATAGCACAACCGGGGAGCTGTTTTTT.

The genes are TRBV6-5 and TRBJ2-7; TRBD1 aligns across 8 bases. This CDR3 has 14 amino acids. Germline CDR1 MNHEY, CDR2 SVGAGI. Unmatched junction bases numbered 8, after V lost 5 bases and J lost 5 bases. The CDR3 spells CASSIRTGTHEQYF. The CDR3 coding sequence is TGTGCCAGCAGTATTCGGACAGGGACCCACGAGCAGTACTTC.

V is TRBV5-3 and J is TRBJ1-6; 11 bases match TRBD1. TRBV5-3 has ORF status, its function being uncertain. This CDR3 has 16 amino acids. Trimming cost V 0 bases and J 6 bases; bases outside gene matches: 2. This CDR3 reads CARSLEDRGLNSPLHF. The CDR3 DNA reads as TGTGCCAGAAGCTTGGAGGACAGGGGGCTTAATTCACCCCTCCACTTT.

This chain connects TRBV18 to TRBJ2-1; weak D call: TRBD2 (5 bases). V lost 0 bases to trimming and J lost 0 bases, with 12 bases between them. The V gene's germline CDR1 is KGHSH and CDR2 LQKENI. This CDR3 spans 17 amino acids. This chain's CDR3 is CASSPPLALSSYNEQFF. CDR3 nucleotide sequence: TGTGCCAGCTCACCACCGCTAGCCCTGAGCTCCTACAATGAGCAGTTCTTC.

This CDR3 reads CASSGQGARVTNEKLFF. The DNA of the CDR3 is TGTGCCAGCAGCGGACAGGGGGCGCGGGTAACTAATGAAAAACTGTTTTTT. The chain has TRBV4-2 and TRBJ1-4; 11 bases are shared with TRBD1. The CDR3 is 17 amino acids. V gave up 5 bases and J gave up 1 base; unmatched junction bases: 6. CDR1 is LGHNA and CDR2 is YNFKEQ in the germline V gene.

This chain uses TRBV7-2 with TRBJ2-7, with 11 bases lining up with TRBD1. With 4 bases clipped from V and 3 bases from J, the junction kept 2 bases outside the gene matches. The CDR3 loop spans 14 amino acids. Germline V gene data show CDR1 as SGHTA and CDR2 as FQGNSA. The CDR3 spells CASSSDRGLYEQYF. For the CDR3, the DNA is TGTGCCAGCAGCTCGGACAGGGGGCTCTACGAGCAGTACTTC.

In DNA, the CDR3 is TGTGCCACCAGCAGACCCCTGGCTAGCCGGGAGACCCAGTACTTC. The encoded protein is CATSRPLASRETQYF. The V and J genes are TRBV15 and TRBJ2-5, with D maybe TRBD2 (5 bases). The germline V gene has CDR1 LNHNV and CDR2 YYDKDF (reference sequence). The CDR3 loop spans 15 amino acids. Trimming left V 2 bases short and J 5 bases short, with 15 bases between.